This T cell receptor (beta chain) was identified in a study of cytomegalovirus exposure and HLA in healthy donors. General study findings and limits: Trimming of TCR beta V- and J-genes showed a link, identified in a later analysis, to a missense DCLRE1C variant.

Although they were nominally healthy when sampled, donors likely had unrecorded immune exposures. The CDR3 covers 15 residues. From germline, CDR1 is SGHDN and CDR2 FVKESK. It was with 60 Vbeta and 13 Jbeta primers that the PCR ran. Method: immunoSEQ multiplex PCR; TCRdb's copy keeps in-frame clones and lacks some. The top ten clones hold less than 8% of a sample with approximately 77,000 clones, over 70% of them seen once. Comments on this clone: Its antigen is unidentified. An end of the junction differs from the germline gene, which may be a read error.

The chain recombines TRBV14 with TRBJ2-7, with 10 bases that match TRBD2. Sequencing was performed on PBMCs. The TCR originated in a woman aged 40 to 50 in good health and CMV-seronegative. The CDR3 region has the DNA TGTGCCAGCAGCCAAGAGATCGTAGGTAGCGGGGGGCATCAATTC. This encodes CASSQEIVGSGGHQF.